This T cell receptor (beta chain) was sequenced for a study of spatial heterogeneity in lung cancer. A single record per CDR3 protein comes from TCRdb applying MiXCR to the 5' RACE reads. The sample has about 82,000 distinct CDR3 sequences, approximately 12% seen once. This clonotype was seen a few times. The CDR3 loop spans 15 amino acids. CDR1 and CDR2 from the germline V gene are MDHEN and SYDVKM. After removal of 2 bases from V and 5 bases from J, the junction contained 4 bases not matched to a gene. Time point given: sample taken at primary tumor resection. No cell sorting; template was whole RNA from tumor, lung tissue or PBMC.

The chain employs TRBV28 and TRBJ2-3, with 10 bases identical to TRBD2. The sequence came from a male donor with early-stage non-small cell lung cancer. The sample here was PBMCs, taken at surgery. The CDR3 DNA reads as TGTGCCAGCAGTTTAGTTTTAGCGGGAGGAGATACGCAGTATTTT. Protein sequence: CASSLVLAGGDTQYF.